The 20 T cell receptor beta chains listed next were all sequenced from one sample in a study of identical twins. A single record per CDR3 protein comes from TCRdb applying MiXCR to the 5' RACE reads. The sample carries roughly 250,000 distinct CDR3 sequences, around 7% recorded once. This same sample was also part of a study on yellow fever vaccine responses in identical twins.

Source material: memory (CD45RO+) T cells sorted from blood. The origin of the receptors is a woman between 18 and 29 years old in good health.

This clonotype has just a few counts. V and J are TRBV11-2 and TRBJ2-5, with 8 bases fitting TRBD2. This CDR3 is built from 18 residues. From germline, CDR1 is SGHAT and CDR2 FQNNGV. Unmatched junction bases numbered 12, after V lost 1 base and J lost 2 bases. The CDR3 sequence: CASSLVGSLTSVQETQYF. Written as DNA, the CDR3 is TGTGCCAGCAGCTTAGTTGGTTCCTTGACTAGCGTTCAAGAGACCCAGTACTTC.

The chain has TRBV6-4 and TRBJ2-3; the match to TRBD2 covers 8 bases. V shed 4 bases and J 3 bases; nucleotides not matched to a gene: 9. The germline V gene encodes CDR1 MRHNA and CDR2 SNTAGT. The CDR3 contains 16 residues. As DNA, the CDR3 is TGTGCCAGCAGTGGATCGGCAAGCGGGGGTACAGATACGCAGTATTTT. This gives the protein CASSGSASGGTDTQYF.

This clonotype has more than one count but fewer than ten. V is TRBV5-6 and J is TRBJ2-3, with D possibly being TRBD2 (6 bases). The V and J ends lost 2 bases and 10 bases respectively, with 17 bases between them. Germline V CDR1 and CDR2: SGHDT, YYEEEE. This CDR3 is built from 14 residues. The CDR3 DNA reads TGTGCCAGCAGCTTTCTCCGGGACTCCACCCCGCAGTATTTT. Amino acids: CASSFLRDSTPQYF. The whole variable domain, remainder taken from reference TRBV5-6 and TRBJ2-3, is DAGVTQSPTHLIKTRGQQVTLRCSPKSGHDTVSWYQQALGQGPQFIFQYYEEEERQRGNFPDRFSGHQFPNYSSELNVNALLLGDSALYLCASSFLRDSTPQYFGPGTRLTVL.

This clonotype appeared many times. This chain joins TRBV7-3 and TRBJ2-7, with 8 positions matching TRBD2. Germline assignment: CDR1 SGHTA and CDR2 FQGTGA. V was clipped by 2 bases and J by 4 bases; unmatched bases: 10. The CDR3 is 16 residues long. CDR3 sequence reads: CASSLGEEASGYEQYF. For the CDR3, the DNA is TGTGCCAGCAGCTTAGGCGAAGAGGCTAGCGGGTACGAGCAGTACTTC.

The CDR3 DNA follows: TGCAGTGCTAGAGGACTAGAGGAATACAATGAGCAGTTCTTC. It encodes CSARGLEEYNEQFF. This chain connects TRBV20-1 to TRBJ2-1, with D possibly being TRBD2 (6 bases). V was trimmed by 1 base and J by 4 bases, leaving 11 bases between them. Per the germline V gene, CDR1 is DFQATT and CDR2 is SNEGSKA (reference sequence). The CDR3 runs 14 residues.

This clonotype was seen at least ten times. The chain employs TRBV10-2 and TRBJ2-4; D is possibly TRBD2 (5 bases). Looked up from germline, CDR1 is WSHSY and CDR2 is SAAADI. There are 15 residues in the CDR3. V lost 1 base and J lost 0, with 7 bases in between. CDR3 nucleotide sequence: TGCGCCAGCAGTGAGTGGGAGACAGCCAAAAACATTCAGTACTTC. It encodes CASSEWETAKNIQYF.

This clonotype was seen a handful of times. V usage is TRBV20-1 and J usage is TRBJ1-1; the D gene is possibly TRBD1 (6 bases). CDR1 DFQATT and CDR2 SNEGSKA come from the germline V gene (reference sequence). The CDR3 is 15 residues long. Trimming left V 2 bases short and J 2 bases short, with 15 bases between. The CDR3 bases are TGCAGTGCTAGATCACGAACGGGACATAACACTGAAGCTTTCTTT. It specifies CSARSRTGHNTEAFF.

This clonotype has more than one count but fewer than ten. J is TRBJ2-1 and V is TRBV7-3, with 10 bases matching TRBD2. Trimming removed 2 bases from V and 7 bases from J; junction bases left unmatched: 8. Germline CDR1 reads SGHTA; CDR2 reads FQGTGA. This CDR3 region has 16 residues. CDR3 sequence reads: CASSLLAGEVGNEQFF. The CDR3 DNA follows: TGTGCCAGCAGCTTACTAGCGGGGGAAGTGGGGAATGAGCAGTTCTTC.

The chain carries TRBV5-1 and TRBJ2-6; 10 bases are a match to TRBD1. J lost 0 bases, V lost 0 bases, and 9 bases had no gene match. The CDR3 runs 20 residues. Germline V gene data show CDR1 as SGHRS and CDR2 as YFSETQ. CDR3 in DNA: TGCGCCAGCAGCTTGGAGTGGGCCGGGACAGGGGCCTCTGGGGCCAACGTCCTGACTTTC. Its protein product is CASSLEWAGTGASGANVLTF.

This clonotype occurred many times. V is TRBV20-1 and J is TRBJ2-7, with 10 bases identical to TRBD2. Germline assignment: CDR1 DFQATT and CDR2 SNEGSKA (reference sequence). J lost 6 bases, V lost 6 bases, and 5 bases had no gene match. The CDR3 has 12 amino acids. The CDR3 region is CSARGLASEQYF. As DNA, the CDR3 is TGCAGTGCCAGGGGACTAGCGAGCGAGCAGTACTTC.

The chain is built from TRBV6-4 and TRBJ2-1; 8 nucleotides align to TRBD2. CDR1 and CDR2 from the germline V gene are MRHNA and SNTAGT. The CDR3 has 14 amino acids. The V gene end was trimmed by 5 bases and the J gene end by 8 bases; junction bases not matched to a gene: 8. The CDR3 DNA is TGTGCCAGCAGTAAAAAGTGGACTAGCCATGAGCAGTTCTTC. Its protein product is CASSKKWTSHEQFF.

This clonotype turned up a few times. The V gene is TRBV5-1, the J gene TRBJ1-4; D not resolved. This CDR3 region has 15 residues. CDR1 and CDR2 from the germline V gene are SGHRS and YFSETQ. Trimming removed 4 bases from V and 4 bases from J, with 14 bases in between. In DNA, the CDR3 is TGCGCCAGCAGCCCGGGCTTGGGCCATAATGAAAAACTGTTTTTT. It encodes CASSPGLGHNEKLFF.

This clonotype was counted ten times or more. This chain links TRBV28 with TRBJ2-2; the D is unclear. Germline CDR1 is MDHEN and CDR2 is SYDVKM. This CDR3 is 13 amino acids long. Trimming cost V 3 bases and J 4 bases, with 6 bases left between them. The CDR3 sequence: CASSFRLTGELFF. CDR3 nucleotides: TGTGCCAGCAGTTTTCGCCTCACCGGGGAGCTGTTTTTT. The full variable domain, with the rest looked up from reference TRBV28 and TRBJ2-2, is DVKVTQSSRYLVKRTGEKVFLECVQDMDHENMFWYRQDPGLGLRLIYFSYDVKMKEKGDIPEGYSVSREKKERFSLILESASTNQTSMYLCASSFRLTGELFFGEGSRLTVL.

This clonotype has at least ten counts. The chain couples TRBV10-3 to TRBJ2-3, with 12 bases aligning to TRBD2. V dropped 4 bases and J dropped 4; count of bases not matched to a gene: 3. The germline CDR1 and CDR2 sequences are ENHRY and SYGVKD. The CDR3 loop spans 15 amino acids. CDR3 region: CAISASSGGADTQYF. CDR3 sequence (DNA): TGTGCCATCAGTGCTTCTAGCGGGGGGGCAGATACGCAGTATTTT.

This clonotype was seen a handful of times. CDR3 sequence reads: CASSDGLAVLEQFF. Here the CDR3 DNA reads TGCGCCAGCAGTGATGGGCTAGCGGTACTGGAGCAGTTCTTC. The V call is TRBV10-2, the J call TRBJ2-1, with 7 positions matching TRBD2. This CDR3 contains 14 residues. Trimming cost V 3 bases and J 10 bases; bases outside gene matches: 9. Germline values: CDR1 WSHSY, CDR2 SAAADI.

This clonotype was detected only a few times. V and J are TRBV18 and TRBJ2-2; D call uncertain. Looked up from germline, CDR1 is KGHSH and CDR2 is LQKENI. The V gene lost 1 base and the J gene lost 4 bases, with 10 bases spanning the gap. The CDR3 is made up of 15 amino acids. The CDR3 DNA follows: TGTGCCAGCTCACCACGGACGGTTACCACCGGGGAGCTGTTTTTT. Amino acids: CASSPRTVTTGELFF.

This chain joins TRBV5-6 and TRBJ1-2, with D perhaps TRBD1 (5 bases). The ends were cut back, 0 bases at V and 4 bases at J, with 13 bases in the middle. The V gene's germline CDR1 is SGHDT and CDR2 YYEEEE. The CDR3 length is 15 residues. The CDR3 here is CASSLGLDGGYGYTF. CDR3 sequence (DNA): TGTGCCAGCAGCTTGGGTCTGGACGGGGGCTATGGCTACACCTTC.

This clonotype came up many times. J is TRBJ1-3 and V is TRBV10-3; 12 bases align to TRBD1. Germline V gives CDR1 ENHRY, CDR2 SYGVKD. This CDR3 is 14 amino acids long. V was clipped by 11 bases and J by 3 bases; unmatched bases: 5. The CDR3 spells CAGWDRGLGNTIYF. CDR3 nucleotides: TGTGCCGGATGGGACAGGGGGCTTGGAAACACCATATATTTT.

This clonotype was counted ten times or more. The chain is built from TRBV20-1 and TRBJ2-7; TRBD2 matches 12 bases. V lost 0 bases and J lost 4; bases outside the gene matches: 13. The germline gives CDR1 DFQATT, CDR2 SNEGSKA (reference sequence). This CDR3 contains 18 residues. The DNA for the CDR3 is TGCAGTGCTAGAGATCTCGTGCGACTAGCGGGAGTACAGTACGAGCAGTACTTC. Translated: CSARDLVRLAGVQYEQYF.

This clonotype has a count of ten or more. The chain uses TRBV9 and TRBJ2-3; D assignment may be TRBD1 or TRBD2 (6 bases each). Germline values: CDR1 SGDLS, CDR2 YYNGEE. This CDR3 is 15 amino acids long. Trimming left V 0 bases short and J 6 bases short, with 14 bases between. CDR3 coding DNA: TGTGCCAGCAGCGTAGAAGGGGGGCACCGGGATACGCAGTATTTT. Amino acid sequence: CASSVEGGHRDTQYF.